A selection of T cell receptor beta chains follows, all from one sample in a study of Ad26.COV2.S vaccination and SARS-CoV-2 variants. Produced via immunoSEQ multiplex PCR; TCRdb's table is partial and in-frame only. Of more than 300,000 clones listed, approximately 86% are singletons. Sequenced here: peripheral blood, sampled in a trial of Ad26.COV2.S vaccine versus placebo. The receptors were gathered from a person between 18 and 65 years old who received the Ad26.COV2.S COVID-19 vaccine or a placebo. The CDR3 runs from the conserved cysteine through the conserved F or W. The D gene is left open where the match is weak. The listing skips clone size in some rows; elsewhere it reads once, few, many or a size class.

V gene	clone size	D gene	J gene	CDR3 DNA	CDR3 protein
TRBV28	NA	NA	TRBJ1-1	TGTGCCAGCAGTTCGGGGGGATCCCTCACTGAAGCTTTCTTT	CASSSGGSLTEAFF
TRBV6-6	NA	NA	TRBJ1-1	TGTGCCAGCAGTCCTGATTTGGGACGATCTGAAGCTTTCTTT	CASSPDLGRSEAFF
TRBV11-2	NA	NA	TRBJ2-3	TGTGCCAGCAGCTTAGCAGCGGCTAGCACAGATACGCAGTATTTT	CASSLAAASTDTQYF
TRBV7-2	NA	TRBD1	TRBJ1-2	TGTGCCAGCAGCTTAAGTTTAGGACAGGGGGCGGGTGGCTACACCTTC	CASSLSLGQGAGGYTF
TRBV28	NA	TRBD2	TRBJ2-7	TGTGCCAGCAGGGACGGGGGAGCGGGAGGCCTTAGTGAGCAGTACTTC	CASRDGGAGGLSEQYF
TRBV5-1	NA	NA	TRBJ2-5	TGCGCCAGCAGCTCGGATATAGAGACCCAGTACTTC	CASSSDIETQYF
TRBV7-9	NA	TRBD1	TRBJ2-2	TGTGCCAGCAGCCTCGGACAGGGGAACACCGGGGAGCTGTTTTTT	CASSLGQGNTGELFF
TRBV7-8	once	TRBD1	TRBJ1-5	TGTGCCAGCAGCTCCCTAGCAGGGGGGGAGAGCAATCAGCCCCAGCATTTT	CASSSLAGGESNQPQHF
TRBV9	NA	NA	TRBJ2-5	TGTGCCAGCAGCGTCTCGGGGAGGCAAGAGACCCAGTACTTC	CASSVSGRQETQYF
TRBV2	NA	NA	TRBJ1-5	TGTGCCAGCAGTGTTACCCAGTATAGCAATCAGCCCCAGCATTTT	CASSVTQYSNQPQHF
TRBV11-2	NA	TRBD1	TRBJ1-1	TGTGCCAGCAGCTTAGCAGGGGGGAACACTGAAGCTTTCTTT	CASSLAGGNTEAFF
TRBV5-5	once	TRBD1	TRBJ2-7	TGTGCCAGCAGCTCTGACAGGGGCCGCTACGAGCAGTACTTC	CASSSDRGRYEQYF
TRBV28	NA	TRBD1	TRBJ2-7	TGTGCCAGCAGAACTCAGGGGGCGCTTAGATCCTACGAGCAGTACTTC	CASRTQGALRSYEQYF
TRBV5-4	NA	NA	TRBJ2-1	TGTGCCAGCAGCTCCACAGGGCTGTACGAGCAGTTCTTC	CASSSTGLYEQFF
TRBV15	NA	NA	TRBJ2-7	TGTGCCACCAGCAGAGTCAGGGAAGGCGAGCAGTACTTC	CATSRVREGEQYF
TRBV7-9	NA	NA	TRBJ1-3	TGTGCCAGCAGCTTAGACGAGAACACCATATATTTT	CASSLDENTIYF
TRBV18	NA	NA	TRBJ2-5	TGTGCCAGCTCACCAGGCCAGATCCAAGAGACCCAGTACTTC	CASSPGQIQETQYF
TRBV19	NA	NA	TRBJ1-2	TGTGCCAGTAGCACATTGCAGTCTGGCTACACCTTC	CASSTLQSGYTF